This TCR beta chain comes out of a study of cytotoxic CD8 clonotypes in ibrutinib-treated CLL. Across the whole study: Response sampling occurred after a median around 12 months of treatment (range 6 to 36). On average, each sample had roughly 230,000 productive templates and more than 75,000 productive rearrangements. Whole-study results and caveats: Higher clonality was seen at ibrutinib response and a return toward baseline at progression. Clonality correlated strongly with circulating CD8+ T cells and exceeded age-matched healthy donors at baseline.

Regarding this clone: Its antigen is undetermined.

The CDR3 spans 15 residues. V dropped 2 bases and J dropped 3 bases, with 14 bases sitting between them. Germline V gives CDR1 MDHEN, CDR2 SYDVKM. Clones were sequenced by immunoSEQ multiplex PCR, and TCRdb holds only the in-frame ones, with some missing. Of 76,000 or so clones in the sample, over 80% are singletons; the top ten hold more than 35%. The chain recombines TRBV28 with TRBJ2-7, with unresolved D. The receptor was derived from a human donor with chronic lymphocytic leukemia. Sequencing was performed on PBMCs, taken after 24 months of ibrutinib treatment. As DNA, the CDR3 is TGTGCCAGCAGTTTACCGGACGTAGGTTTCTACGAGCAGTACTTC. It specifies CASSLPDVGFYEQYF.